A single sample is the source of the 28 T cell receptor beta chains below, sequenced in a study of beta chain features in type 1 diabetes. Study-level points and caveats: Shortening that was moderate but significant affected the TCRB CDR3s of Type 1 diabetes patients in all four CD4+ subsets.

Their recognized antigens are unknown. Every isolated RNA sample was fully reverse transcribed, so sequencing captured expressed TCRB transcripts. This table comes from immunoSEQ multiplex PCR, and its TCRdb copy is limited to in-frame clones, with some not included. The sample records 160,000 or so clones, 6.5% to 10% being singletons. Sequenced sample: central memory CD4+ T cells from blood. Every receptor here comes from a woman between 18 and 29 years old with type 1 diabetes.

The chain has TRBV4-3 and TRBJ2-4, with TRBD2 identical over 9 bases. V dropped 4 bases and J dropped 9; count of bases not matched to a gene: 10. Germline V gives CDR1 LGHNA, CDR2 YSLEER. The CDR3 is 15 residues long. The CDR3: CASSRERGVGSIQYF. The DNA for the CDR3 is TGCGCCAGCAGCCGAGAGCGGGGGGTGGGAAGCATTCAGTACTTC.

V usage is TRBV4-3 and J usage is TRBJ2-5, with 9 positions matching TRBD1. V trimming: 3 bases; J trimming: 7 bases; junction bases outside the gene matches: 18. The CDR3 length is 18 residues. CDR1 and CDR2 from the germline V gene are LGHNA and YSLEER. For the CDR3, the DNA is TGCGCCAGCAGCCATCTACCACCCGTAGGGGACAGGGAGGTGACCCAGTACTTC. Its protein is CASSHLPPVGDREVTQYF.

The chain employs TRBV19 and TRBJ1-4, with D possibly being TRBD1 (6 bases). The CDR3 contains 15 residues. CDR1 is LNHDA and CDR2 is SQIVND in the germline V gene (reference sequence). The V end was cut by 1 base, the J end by 6 bases, with 12 bases between. In DNA, the CDR3 is TGTGCCAGTAGTATAGTGGACAGCAACTATGAAAAACTGTTTTTT. Its protein is CASSIVDSNYEKLFF.

This clone was recorded a few times. The V call is TRBV11-2, the J call TRBJ2-1, with D possibly being TRBD2 (6 bases). CDR3 size: 14 residues. Trimming stripped 2 bases from V and 6 bases from J, with 11 bases between. CDR1 and CDR2 from the germline V gene are SGHAT and FQNNGV. The chain's CDR3 is CASSLRRGINEQFF. In DNA form, the CDR3 reads TGTGCCAGCAGCTTAAGGCGGGGCATCAATGAGCAGTTCTTC.

The chain couples TRBV10-3 to TRBJ1-5; tentative D call: TRBD1 (5 bases). Trimming left V 2 bases short and J 5 bases short, with 10 bases between. CDR3 length equals 14 residues. The V gene's germline CDR1 is ENHRY and CDR2 SYGVKD. CDR3 amino acids: CAISEAWGDQPQHF. The CDR3 nucleotides read TGTGCCATCAGTGAGGCCTGGGGCGATCAGCCCCAGCATTTT.

This chain connects TRBV20-1 to TRBJ2-5; D is unresolved. Germline values: CDR1 DFQATT, CDR2 SNEGSKA (reference sequence). The CDR3 is 10 residues long. V was shortened by 6 bases and J by 8 bases, with 10 bases between the two germline ends. CDR3 region: CSAAGGTQYF. CDR3 nucleotide sequence: TGCAGTGCCGCAGGTGGAACCCAGTACTTC.

This rearrangement joins TRBV6-6 to TRBJ1-5; D is uncertain. This CDR3 has 12 residues. The germline V and J ends were trimmed by 4 bases and 8 bases, with 9 bases remaining between them. Germline values: CDR1 MNHNY, CDR2 SVGAGI (reference sequence). As DNA, the CDR3 is TGTGCCAGCAGTTCGGGCGGGGAGCCCCAGCATTTT. This gives the protein CASSSGGEPQHF.

The chain carries TRBV7-9 and TRBJ2-7; a weak D match, TRBD1 (5 bases). Germline V gene lookup returns CDR1 SEHNR and CDR2 FQNEAQ (reference sequence). Trimming left V 4 bases short and J 2 bases short, with 12 bases between. The CDR3 sequence is 14 residues long. CDR3 protein: CASSYQVGPYEQYF. Written as DNA, the CDR3 is TGTGCCAGCAGCTACCAAGTGGGGCCCTACGAGCAGTACTTC.

This clone was detected only a few times. The chain has TRBV7-2 and TRBJ2-1, with D perhaps matching TRBD2 (5 bases). CDR3 length: 15 residues. V lost 5 bases to trimming and J lost 8 bases, with 19 bases between them. The germline gives CDR1 SGHTA, CDR2 FQGNSA. DNA of the CDR3: TGTGCCAGCAGCCCAGCGTCCACTAGTGGCCATGAGCAGTTCTTC. It codes for CASSPASTSGHEQFF. The full variable domain, in which reference TRBV7-2 and TRBJ2-1 provide the parts outside the CDR3, is GAGVSQSPSNKVTEKGKDVELRCDPISGHTALYWYRQSLGQGLEFLIYFQGNSAPDKSGLPSDRFSAERTGGSVSTLTIQRTQQEDSAVYLCASSPASTSGHEQFFGPGTRLTVL.

The chain joins TRBV7-2 to TRBJ1-2; 7 bases match TRBD1. The CDR3 has 12 residues. V was pared by 5 bases and J by 9 bases, with 6 bases of the junction left unmatched. Germline values: CDR1 SGHTA, CDR2 FQGNSA. This CDR3 is CASSVNRGSYTF. The DNA for the CDR3 is TGTGCCAGCAGCGTGAACAGGGGTAGCTACACCTTC.

J is TRBJ2-7 and V is TRBV4-2; TRBD2 matches 14 bases. The V segment lost 3 bases and the J segment 6 bases; nucleotides outside the gene matches: 1. Germline values: CDR1 LGHNA, CDR2 YNFKEQ. CDR3 length: 14 residues. This chain's CDR3 is CASSQGLAGAEQYF. CDR3 sequence (DNA): TGTGCCAGCAGCCAGGGACTAGCGGGAGCCGAGCAGTACTTC.

This clone turned up a few times. The chain uses TRBV28 and TRBJ2-4; TRBD1 matches 8 bases. Unmatched junction bases numbered 6, after V lost 5 bases and J lost 6 bases. From germline, CDR1 is MDHEN and CDR2 SYDVKM. The CDR3 loop spans 14 amino acids. The CDR3, as DNA: TGTGCCAGCAGTCCCGCCGGGACAGGAAACATTCAGTACTTC. The encoded protein is CASSPAGTGNIQYF.

This clone was detected a few times. In the same sample, other DNA sequences code for this CDR3. The chain couples TRBV29-1 to TRBJ1-1; D might be TRBD1 (6 bases). Germline lookup yields CDR1 SQVTM and CDR2 ANQGSEA. CDR3 length equals 12 residues. Between the trimmed V and J ends, which lost 6 bases and 4 bases, there was a span of 12 bases. CDR3 loop: CSVGGGRTEAFF. CDR3 nucleotide sequence: TGCAGCGTGGGAGGGGGTCGCACTGAAGCTTTCTTT.

The chain links TRBV6-6 to TRBJ2-3; D is undetermined. This CDR3 has 13 amino acids. The V gene's germline CDR1 is MNHNY and CDR2 SVGAGI (reference sequence). Trimming took off 5 bases at V and 5 bases at J, with 11 bases between the two ends. CDR3 protein: CASSTGEEDTQYF. Here the CDR3 DNA reads TGTGCCAGCAGTACCGGCGAGGAAGATACGCAGTATTTT.

This clone was observed a few times. The J gene is TRBJ2-7, the V gene TRBV7-2; D unresolved. Trimming removed 5 bases at V and 2 bases at J, with 7 bases between. Looked up from germline, CDR1 is SGHTA and CDR2 is FQGNSA. This CDR3 has 12 residues. DNA for the CDR3: TGTGCCAGCAGCCCCCAGGCCTACGAGCAGTACTTC. Translated: CASSPQAYEQYF.

The sample holds a few counts of this clone. The genes are TRBV29-1 and TRBJ2-5, with 7 positions matching TRBD2. The CDR3 runs to 15 residues. Looked up from germline, CDR1 is SQVTM and CDR2 is ANQGSEA. The ends lost 1 base at V and 5 bases at J; junction bases unmatched: 10. CDR3 nucleotide sequence: TGCAGCGTTGAAGGGGAGGGGAGCGGCGGGGAGACCCAGTACTTC. It encodes CSVEGEGSGGETQYF.

The chain couples TRBV7-2 to TRBJ1-2; 7 nucleotides match TRBD1. V dropped 4 bases and J dropped 5; count of bases not matched to a gene: 10. Per the germline V gene, CDR1 is SGHTA and CDR2 is FQGNSA. The CDR3 spans 15 residues. CDR3 amino acids: CASSSGQVVTYGYTF. CDR3 nucleotide sequence: TGTGCCAGCAGCTCCGGACAGGTTGTCACATATGGCTACACCTTC.

At least ten counts were recorded for this clone. The chain has TRBV11-1 and TRBJ2-6; TRBD1 might be the D (6 bases). This CDR3 has 16 residues. CDR1 is SGHAT and CDR2 is FQDESV in the germline V gene (reference sequence). V lost 8 bases, J lost 0 bases, and 14 bases lay in between. CDR3 sequence reads: CASQRTGYSGANVLTF. The CDR3 nucleotides read TGTGCCAGCCAACGAACAGGGTACTCTGGGGCCAACGTCCTGACTTTC.

The chain employs TRBV11-2 and TRBJ1-6; D uncertain. Between the trimmed V and J ends, which lost 1 base and 7 bases, there was a span of 17 bases. This CDR3 has 17 amino acids. Germline CDR1 is SGHAT and CDR2 is FQNNGV. Written as DNA, the CDR3 is TGTGCCAGCAGCTTAGGCGGAGGAGGGCAGCTGAATTCACCCCTCCACTTT. This sequence encodes CASSLGGGGQLNSPLHF.

This clone was picked up a small number of times. This chain's CDR3 is CASSKTGLNTEAFF. The CDR3, as DNA: TGTGCCAGCAGCAAAACAGGACTGAACACTGAAGCTTTCTTT. V and J are TRBV21-1 and TRBJ1-1; the D segment call TRBD1 is taken from the table without a DNA check. TRBV21-1 is a pseudogene. The CDR3 is 14 amino acids.

The chain combines TRBV7-2 with TRBJ2-5, with 8 bases matching TRBD1. Germline V gives CDR1 SGHTA, CDR2 FQGNSA. This CDR3 is built from 13 residues. After removal of 5 bases from V and 5 bases from J, the junction contained 4 bases not matched to a gene. The CDR3 DNA sequence: TGTGCCAGCAGCGGACAGGGTCGGGAGACCCAGTACTTC. This encodes CASSGQGRETQYF.

The chain joins TRBV15 to TRBJ1-3, with D hard to call. This CDR3 is 16 amino acids long. Germline CDR1 reads LNHNV; CDR2 reads YYDKDF (reference sequence). V was shortened by 0 bases and J by 3 bases, with 12 bases between the two germline ends. CDR3 protein: CATSREDLRFGNTIYF. The CDR3, as DNA: TGTGCCACCAGCAGAGAAGATCTGAGGTTTGGAAACACCATATATTTT.

This clone has ten or more counts. This chain joins TRBV7-2 and TRBJ2-2; 10 nucleotides align to TRBD2. V lost 2 bases to trimming and J lost 3 bases; unmatched junction nucleotides: 9. Germline V gene data show CDR1 as SGHTA and CDR2 as FQGNSA. The CDR3 extends over 18 amino acids. This chain's CDR3 is CASSLRLLLAGDTGELFF. The CDR3 region has the DNA TGTGCCAGCAGCTTACGACTCCTTCTAGCGGGAGACACCGGGGAGCTGTTTTTT.

This clone came up a few times. The chain combines TRBV4-2 with TRBJ1-2; D gene uncertain. The V end lost 2 bases, the J end lost 4 bases, and 8 bases lay between the germline ends. Germline CDR1 is LGHNA and CDR2 is YNFKEQ. The CDR3 is 13 residues long. The DNA of the CDR3 is TGTGCCAGCAGCCAATCGTCAGTCTATGGCTACACCTTC. It encodes CASSQSSVYGYTF.

This clone was seen only a few times. The chain uses TRBV4-3 and TRBJ2-3, with 8 nucleotides matching TRBD1. The CDR3 sequence is 15 residues long. Trimming took 0 bases from V and 6 from J; bases not matched to a gene: 5. Germline V CDR1 and CDR2: LGHNA, YSLEER. The CDR3 bases are TGCGCCAGCAGCCAAGATCGGACAGGGAGGGATACGCAGTATTTT. This encodes CASSQDRTGRDTQYF.

There are a few counts of this clone. The J gene is TRBJ2-4, the V gene TRBV6-5, with TRBD2 identical over 10 bases. V lost 6 bases and J lost 8; bases outside the gene matches: 7. This CDR3 contains 14 residues. Per the germline V gene, CDR1 is MNHEY and CDR2 is SVGAGI. The CDR3 DNA reads TGTGCCAGCAGGGTTAGCGGGGGGAAAGACATTCAGTACTTC. It translates to CASRVSGGKDIQYF.

This clone was counted between two and nine times. V is TRBV19 and J is TRBJ2-7, with 8 positions matching TRBD1. The CDR3 length is 12 residues. The germline CDR1 and CDR2 sequences are LNHDA and SQIVND (reference sequence). The J segment lost 6 bases and the V segment lost 4 bases, leaving 2 bases of the junction unmatched. The CDR3 nucleotides are TGTGCCAGTAGTACCGACAGGGGCGAGCAGTACTTC. Protein product: CASSTDRGEQYF.

This clone was observed a few times. The chain is built from TRBV29-1 and TRBJ2-3, with 8 positions matching TRBD1. Trimming cost V 0 bases and J 6 bases; bases outside gene matches: 5. Germline V gene lookup returns CDR1 SQVTM and CDR2 ANQGSEA. The CDR3 is 14 amino acids. For the CDR3, the DNA is TGCAGCGTTGAAGATCCCGGGGACAGGGATACGCAGTATTTT. Its translation: CSVEDPGDRDTQYF.